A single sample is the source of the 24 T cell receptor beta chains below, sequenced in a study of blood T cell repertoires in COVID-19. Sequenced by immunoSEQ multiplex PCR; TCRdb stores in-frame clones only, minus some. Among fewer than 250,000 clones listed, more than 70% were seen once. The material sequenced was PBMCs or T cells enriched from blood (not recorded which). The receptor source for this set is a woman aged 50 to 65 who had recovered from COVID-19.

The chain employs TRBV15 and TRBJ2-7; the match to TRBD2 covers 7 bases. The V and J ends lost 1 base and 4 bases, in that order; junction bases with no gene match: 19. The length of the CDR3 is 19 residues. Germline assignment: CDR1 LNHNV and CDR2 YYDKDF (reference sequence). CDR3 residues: CATSRVERPGRQGLYEQYF. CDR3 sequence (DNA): TGTGCCACCAGCAGAGTAGAAAGACCCGGGAGGCAGGGACTTTACGAGCAGTACTTC. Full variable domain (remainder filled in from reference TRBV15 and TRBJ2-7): DAMVIQNPRYQVTQFGKPVTLSCSQTLNHNVMYWYQQKSSQAPKLLFHYYDKDFNNEADTPDNFQSRRPNTSFCFLDIRSPGLGDTAMYLCATSRVERPGRQGLYEQYFGPGTRLTVT.

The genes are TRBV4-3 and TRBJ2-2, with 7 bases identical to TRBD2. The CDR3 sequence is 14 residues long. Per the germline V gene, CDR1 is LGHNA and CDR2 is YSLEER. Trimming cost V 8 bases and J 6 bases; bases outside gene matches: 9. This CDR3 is CASRSRDYPGELFF. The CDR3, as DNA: TGCGCCAGCCGCTCCCGGGACTACCCCGGGGAGCTGTTTTTT.

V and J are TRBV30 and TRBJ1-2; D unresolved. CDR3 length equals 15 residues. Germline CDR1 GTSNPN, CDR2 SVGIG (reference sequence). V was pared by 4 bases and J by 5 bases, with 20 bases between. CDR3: CAWNTREGRPYGYTF. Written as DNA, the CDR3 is TGTGCCTGGAACACTCGAGAAGGGAGACCTTATGGCTACACCTTC.

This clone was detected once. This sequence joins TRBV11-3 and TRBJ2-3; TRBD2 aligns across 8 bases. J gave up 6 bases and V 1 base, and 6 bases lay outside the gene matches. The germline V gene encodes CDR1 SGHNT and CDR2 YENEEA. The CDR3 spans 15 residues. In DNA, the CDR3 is TGTGCCAGCAGCTTAGTTGCGGGGGGCCCGGATACGCAGTATTTT. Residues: CASSLVAGGPDTQYF.

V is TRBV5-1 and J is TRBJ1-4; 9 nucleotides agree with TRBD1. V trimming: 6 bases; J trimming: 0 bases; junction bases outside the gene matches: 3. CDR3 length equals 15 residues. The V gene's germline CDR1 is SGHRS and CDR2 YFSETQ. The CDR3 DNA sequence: TGCGCCAGCAAAACAGGGGGCGCAACTAATGAAAAACTGTTTTTT. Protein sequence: CASKTGGATNEKLFF.

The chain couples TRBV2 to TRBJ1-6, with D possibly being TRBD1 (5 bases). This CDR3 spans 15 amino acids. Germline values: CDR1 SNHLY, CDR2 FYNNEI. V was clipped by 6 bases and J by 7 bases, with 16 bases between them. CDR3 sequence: CASSPDSLKNSPLHF. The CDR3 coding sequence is TGTGCCAGCAGCCCCGACAGCCTGAAAAATTCACCCCTCCACTTT.

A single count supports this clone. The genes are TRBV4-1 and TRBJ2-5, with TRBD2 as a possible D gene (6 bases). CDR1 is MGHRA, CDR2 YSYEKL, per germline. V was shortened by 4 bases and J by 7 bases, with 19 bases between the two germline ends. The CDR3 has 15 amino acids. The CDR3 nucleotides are TGCGCCAGCAGCCCCGGGTCGGGAGCGGGTGGGACCCAGTACTTC. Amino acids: CASSPGSGAGGTQYF.

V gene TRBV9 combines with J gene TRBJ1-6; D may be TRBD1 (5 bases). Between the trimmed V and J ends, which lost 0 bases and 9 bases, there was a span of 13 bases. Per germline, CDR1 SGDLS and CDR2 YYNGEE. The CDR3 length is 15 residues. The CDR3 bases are TGTGCCAGCAGCGTAGCACGGGTCGGGGGTTCACCCCTCCACTTT. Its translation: CASSVARVGGSPLHF.

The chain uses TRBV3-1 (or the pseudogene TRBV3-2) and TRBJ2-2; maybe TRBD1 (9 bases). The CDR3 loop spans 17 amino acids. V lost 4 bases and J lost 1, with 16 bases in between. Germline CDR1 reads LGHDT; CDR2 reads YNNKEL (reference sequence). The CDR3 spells CASSLAGGQGNTGELFF. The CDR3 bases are TGTGCCAGCAGCCTCGCGGGGGGACAGGGGAACACCGGGGAGCTGTTTTTT.

The CDR3 DNA follows: TGTGCCAGCAGTTACTCGACTGTCGGTACCAGAGATCAGCCCCAGCATTTT. Amino acid sequence: CASSYSTVGTRDQPQHF. J is TRBJ1-5 and V is TRBV6-2 or TRBV6-3; no clear D gene. Germline CDR1 is MNHEY and CDR2 is SVGEGT. This CDR3 is built from 17 residues. Trimming stripped 0 bases from V and 5 bases from J, with 17 bases between.

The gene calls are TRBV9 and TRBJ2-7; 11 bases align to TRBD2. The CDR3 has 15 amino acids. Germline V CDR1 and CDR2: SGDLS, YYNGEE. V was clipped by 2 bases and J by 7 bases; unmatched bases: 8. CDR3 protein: CASSVRLAGLGEQYF. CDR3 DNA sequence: TGTGCCAGCAGCGTCCGACTAGCGGGACTGGGGGAGCAGTACTTC. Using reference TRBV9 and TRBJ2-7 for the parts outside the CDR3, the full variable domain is DSGVTQTPKHLITATGQRVTLRCSPRSGDLSVYWYQQSLDQGLQFLIQYYNGEERAKGNILERFSAQQFPDLHSELNLSSLELGDSALYFCASSVRLAGLGEQYFGPGTRLTVT.

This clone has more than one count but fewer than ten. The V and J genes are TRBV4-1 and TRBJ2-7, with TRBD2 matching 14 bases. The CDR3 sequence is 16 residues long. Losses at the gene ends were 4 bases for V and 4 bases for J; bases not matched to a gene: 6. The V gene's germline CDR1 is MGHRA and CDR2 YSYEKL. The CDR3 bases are TGCGCCAGCAGCCTCAGGACTAGCGGGGGGCAGTACGAGCAGTACTTC. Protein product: CASSLRTSGGQYEQYF.

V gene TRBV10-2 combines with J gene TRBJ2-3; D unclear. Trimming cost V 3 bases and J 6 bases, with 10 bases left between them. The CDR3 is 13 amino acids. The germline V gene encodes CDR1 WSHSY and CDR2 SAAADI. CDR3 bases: TGCGCCAGCAGTGATCATATCCAGGATACGCAGTATTTT. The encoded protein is CASSDHIQDTQYF.

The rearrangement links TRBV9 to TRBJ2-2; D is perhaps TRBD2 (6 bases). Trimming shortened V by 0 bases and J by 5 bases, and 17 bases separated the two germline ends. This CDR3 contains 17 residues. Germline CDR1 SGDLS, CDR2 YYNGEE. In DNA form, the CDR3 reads TGTGCCAGCAGCGTAGGATTGGGCGGGGTAGGAACCGGGGAGCTGTTTTTT. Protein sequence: CASSVGLGGVGTGELFF.

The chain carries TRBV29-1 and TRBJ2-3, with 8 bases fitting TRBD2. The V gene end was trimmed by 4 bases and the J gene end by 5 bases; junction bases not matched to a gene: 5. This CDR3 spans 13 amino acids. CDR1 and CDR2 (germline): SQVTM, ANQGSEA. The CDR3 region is CSVAPLAGDTQYF. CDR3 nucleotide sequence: TGCAGCGTTGCGCCTCTAGCGGGAGATACGCAGTATTTT.

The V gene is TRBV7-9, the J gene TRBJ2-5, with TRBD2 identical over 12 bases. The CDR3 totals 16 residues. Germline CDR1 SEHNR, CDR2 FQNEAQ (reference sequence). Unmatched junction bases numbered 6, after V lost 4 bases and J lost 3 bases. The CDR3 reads CASSSSLAGGKETQYF. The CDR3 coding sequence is TGTGCCAGCAGCTCTTCGCTAGCGGGGGGGAAAGAGACCCAGTACTTC.

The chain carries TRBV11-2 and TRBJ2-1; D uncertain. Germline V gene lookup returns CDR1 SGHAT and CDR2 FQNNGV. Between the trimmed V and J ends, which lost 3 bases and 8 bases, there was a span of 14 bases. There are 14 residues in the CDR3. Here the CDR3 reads CASSLIRGLYEQFF. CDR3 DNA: TGTGCCAGCAGCTTGATTAGAGGCCTCTATGAGCAGTTCTTC.

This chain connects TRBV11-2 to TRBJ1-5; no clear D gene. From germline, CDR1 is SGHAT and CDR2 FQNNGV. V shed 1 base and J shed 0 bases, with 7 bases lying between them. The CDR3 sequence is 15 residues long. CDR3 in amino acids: CASSLGALSNQPQHF. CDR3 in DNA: TGTGCCAGCAGCTTAGGGGCCCTTAGCAATCAGCCCCAGCATTTT.

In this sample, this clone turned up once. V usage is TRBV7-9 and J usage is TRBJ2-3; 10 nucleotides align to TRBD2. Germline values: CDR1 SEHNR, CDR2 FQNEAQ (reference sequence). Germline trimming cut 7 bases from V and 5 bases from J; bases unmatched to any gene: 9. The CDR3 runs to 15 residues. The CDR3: CASNPKRGGGDTQYF. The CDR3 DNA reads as TGTGCCAGCAACCCAAAGCGGGGGGGCGGAGATACGCAGTATTTT.

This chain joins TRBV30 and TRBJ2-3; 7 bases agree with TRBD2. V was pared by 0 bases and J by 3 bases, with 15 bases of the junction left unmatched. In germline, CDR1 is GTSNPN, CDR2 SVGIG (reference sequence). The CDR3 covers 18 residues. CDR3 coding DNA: TGTGCCTGGAGTGTACTTCGTGGGAGGGCCCTCGGGACAGATACGCAGTATTTT. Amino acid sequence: CAWSVLRGRALGTDTQYF.

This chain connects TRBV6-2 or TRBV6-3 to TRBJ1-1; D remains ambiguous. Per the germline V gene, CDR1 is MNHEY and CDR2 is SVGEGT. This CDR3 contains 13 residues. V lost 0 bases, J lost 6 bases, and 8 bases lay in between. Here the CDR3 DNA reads TGTGCCAGCAGTTACTCGCGGTACGCTGAAGCTTTCTTT. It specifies CASSYSRYAEAFF.

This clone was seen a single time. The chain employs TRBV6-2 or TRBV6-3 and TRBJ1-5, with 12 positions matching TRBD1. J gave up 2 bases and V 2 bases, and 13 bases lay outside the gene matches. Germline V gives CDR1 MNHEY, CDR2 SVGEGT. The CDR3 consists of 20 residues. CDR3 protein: CASSYRDRGRGKGGNQPQHF. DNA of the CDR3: TGTGCCAGCAGTTACCGGGACAGGGGGCGAGGGAAGGGTGGCAATCAGCCCCAGCATTTT.

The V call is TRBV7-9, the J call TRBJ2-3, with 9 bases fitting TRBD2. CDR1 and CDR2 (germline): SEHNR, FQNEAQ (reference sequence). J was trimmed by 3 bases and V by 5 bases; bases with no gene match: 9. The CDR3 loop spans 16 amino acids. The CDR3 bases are TGTGCCAGCAGCCCCCTGCGACTAGCGGAAACAGATACGCAGTATTTT. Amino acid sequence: CASSPLRLAETDTQYF.

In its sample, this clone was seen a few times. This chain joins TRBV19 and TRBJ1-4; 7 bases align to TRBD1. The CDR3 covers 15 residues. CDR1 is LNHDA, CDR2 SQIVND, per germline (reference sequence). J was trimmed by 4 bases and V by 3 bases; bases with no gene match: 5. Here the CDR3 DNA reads TGTGCCAGTAGTATCTCTACAGGGGATAATGAAAAACTGTTTTTT. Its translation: CASSISTGDNEKLFF.